This T cell receptor (beta chain) was sequenced for a study of blood T cell repertoires in COVID-19. Measured with immunoSEQ multiplex PCR; TCRdb has only the in-frame clones, and not every one. The sample records about 150,000 clones, approximately 86% being singletons. The CDR3 runs to 14 residues. V lost 5 bases and J lost 1, with 10 bases in between. Per germline, CDR1 MDHEN and CDR2 SYDVKM. The chain uses TRBV28 and TRBJ2-3; tentatively, D is TRBD1 (6 bases). The sequencing sample was made of peripheral blood. The sequence was obtained from a man in his 70s with acute or convalescent COVID-19. CDR3 sequence: CASSTGWGTDTQYF. The CDR3 region has the DNA TGTGCCAGCAGTACAGGGTGGGGCACAGATACGCAGTATTTT.